This T cell receptor (beta chain) was captured by sequencing in a study of early T cells in non-severe SARS-CoV-2 infection. V was trimmed by 6 bases and J by 1 base, leaving 9 bases between them. The CDR3 extends over 12 amino acids. The V gene's germline CDR1 is DFQATT and CDR2 SNEGSKA (reference sequence). Only a few counts were recorded for this clonotype. Each single cDNA molecule received a unique molecular identifier. TCRdb reprocessed the 5' RACE reads with MiXCR, giving one entry per CDR3 protein. The sample consists of 40,000 to 50,000 distinct CDR3 sequences, around 14% of them appearing once.

The V call is TRBV20-1, the J call TRBJ1-1; D unresolved. Sequences were obtained from whole blood. The TCR was taken from an adult who was a healthcare worker with PCR-confirmed SARS-CoV-2 infection or an uninfected control (not recorded which). As DNA, the CDR3 is TGCAGTGCCACCGAGGGGAACACTGAAGCTTTCTTT. It yields the protein CSATEGNTEAFF.